This T cell receptor beta chain was recorded in a study of cytomegalovirus exposure and HLA in healthy donors. The PCR used 60 Vbeta and 13 Jbeta primers. Only in-frame clones appear in the TCRdb table, and some are missing; sequencing was by immunoSEQ multiplex PCR. The table includes over 110,000 clones, roughly four fifths detected once. Comment on this clone: Antigen unknown.

Germline lookup yields CDR1 MDHEN and CDR2 SYDVKM. The CDR3 consists of 14 residues. J lost 8 bases, V lost 5 bases, and 3 bases had no gene match. Study-level findings and limits: Reports described diagnosis of cytomegalovirus status by the classifier as highly specific and sensitive.

The chain recombines TRBV28 with TRBJ2-1, with 13 bases identical to TRBD2. The receptor comes from a male donor in good health and CMV-seronegative. The sequenced sample was PBMCs. CDR3 coding DNA: TGTGCCAGCAGTCGACTAGCGGGAGGTGATGAGCAGTTCTTC. Translation: CASSRLAGGDEQFF. Full variable domain (rest looked up from reference TRBV28 and TRBJ2-1): DVKVTQSSRYLVKRTGEKVFLECVQDMDHENMFWYRQDPGLGLRLIYFSYDVKMKEKGDIPEGYSVSREKKERFSLILESASTNQTSMYLCASSRLAGGDEQFFGPGTRLTVL.